The rows below give T cell receptor beta chains drawn from one sample of a study of graft-versus-host responses after intestinal transplantation. The data were produced by immunoSEQ multiplex PCR, yet TCRdb's version contains in-frame clones alone and is incomplete. In the table there are under 100,000 clones, approximately 92% of which are singletons. These TCRs are of unknown antigen specificity. Sequenced material: unstimulated CD8+ T cells sorted from spleen or lymph node cells, taken before transplant. These receptor sequences come from a human donor who was the organ donor for an intestinal transplant. CDR3s include the opening cysteine and the closing phenylalanine or tryptophan. The order of the fields is CDR3 DNA, CDR3 protein, clone size, D gene, V gene, J gene. The D gene is left open where the match is weak. Where a row states a size, it is once, few, many or the class of an expanded clone; other rows omit it.

DNA: TGTGCCAGCAGTCCCCTTGGAGCGGACTCTGGAAACACCATATATTTT; CDR3: CASSPLGADSGNTIYF; size: -; D: -; V: TRBV2; J: TRBJ1-3
DNA: TGTGCCAGCAGCCTATTTATCGGGGGGGCCGCCTACAATGAGCAGTTCTTC; CDR3: CASSLFIGGAAYNEQFF; size: -; D: TRBD2; V: TRBV7-2; J: TRBJ2-1
DNA: TGTGCCAGCACTCATGGACAGGGGGCGGAAAAACTGTTTTTT; CDR3: CASTHGQGAEKLFF; size: once; D: TRBD1; V: TRBV28; J: TRBJ1-4
DNA: TGTGCCAGCAGCCGGACAGGGTGGGGCACAGATACGCAGTATTTT; CDR3: CASSRTGWGTDTQYF; size: -; D: TRBD1; V: TRBV9; J: TRBJ2-3
DNA: TGTGCCAGCAGCCAAGCGCAGCGGGAGTGGCCGTTCTTC; CDR3: CASSQAQREWPFF; size: few; D: TRBD2; V: TRBV14; J: TRBJ2-1
DNA: TGTGCCAGCAGCCAAGTGCGTGGACTAGCGGAATCCTACAATGAGCAGTTCTTC; CDR3: CASSQVRGLAESYNEQFF; size: -; D: TRBD2; V: TRBV4-2; J: TRBJ2-1
DNA: TGTGCCAGTAGTGCAGGGTACACTGAAGCTTTCTTT; CDR3: CASSAGYTEAFF; size: -; D: -; V: TRBV19; J: TRBJ1-1
DNA: TGTGCCAGCAGCCCGGCCGGGGTAAACGAGCAGTACTTC; CDR3: CASSPAGVNEQYF; size: -; D: -; V: TRBV7-3; J: TRBJ2-7
DNA: TGTGCCAGCAGTTTTCAGGGGGAGACCTACGAGCAGTACTTC; CDR3: CASSFQGETYEQYF; size: -; D: TRBD1; V: TRBV27; J: TRBJ2-7
DNA: TGCGCCAGCAGCCAAGCGGTAGCGGGAGTGAGGCACGAGCAGTACTTC; CDR3: CASSQAVAGVRHEQYF; size: -; D: TRBD2; V: TRBV4-3; J: TRBJ2-7
DNA: TGTGCCAGCAGCTGGGGGCTAGCGGGAGGTGTCGGGGAGCTGTTTTTT; CDR3: CASSWGLAGGVGELFF; size: -; D: TRBD2; V: TRBV5-6; J: TRBJ2-2
DNA: TGCGCCAGCAGCCCACAGGGTACCGGGGAGCTGTTTTTT; CDR3: CASSPQGTGELFF; size: -; D: -; V: TRBV5-1; J: TRBJ2-2
DNA: TGCGCCAGCAGCTTGGAGGGCGGACTTCCCCAGCATTTT; CDR3: CASSLEGGLPQHF; size: -; D: -; V: TRBV5-1; J: TRBJ1-5
DNA: TGTGCCAGCACCCCCGGTTGGGTAGCGGGGCCCTACAATGAGCAGTTCTTC; CDR3: CASTPGWVAGPYNEQFF; size: -; D: TRBD2; V: TRBV27; J: TRBJ2-1
DNA: TGTGCCAGCAGTTGGACAGGGGCAAATGAGCAGTTCTTC; CDR3: CASSWTGANEQFF; size: -; D: TRBD1; V: TRBV28; J: TRBJ2-1
DNA: TGTGCCAGCAGGGGGGGAGCCTATGAGCAGTTCTTC; CDR3: CASRGGAYEQFF; size: -; D: -; V: TRBV11-3; J: TRBJ2-1
DNA: TGTGCCAGCAGCCCGTGGACTAGCGGGAGTAAATCAGAGACCCAGTACTTC; CDR3: CASSPWTSGSKSETQYF; size: -; D: TRBD2; V: TRBV7-2; J: TRBJ2-5
DNA: TGCGCCAGCAGCCAACCAGTCCGCGGACTAGCAACCTACGAGCAGTACTTC; CDR3: CASSQPVRGLATYEQYF; size: -; D: TRBD2; V: TRBV4-1; J: TRBJ2-7
DNA: TGTGCCAGCCGCCCCGGCGGGAGCTCCTACAATGAGCAGTTCTTC; CDR3: CASRPGGSSYNEQFF; size: -; D: TRBD2; V: TRBV5-4; J: TRBJ2-1
DNA: TGTGCCAGCAGTTTACGTCTAGCGGGAGTGGGCGAGCAGTACTTC; CDR3: CASSLRLAGVGEQYF; size: -; D: TRBD2; V: TRBV27; J: TRBJ2-7
DNA: TGTGCCAGTAGGATTAGCGGGAGTGAGACCCAGTACTTC; CDR3: CASRISGSETQYF; size: -; D: TRBD2; V: TRBV19; J: TRBJ2-5
DNA: TGTGCCAGCAGCTTCCAGACAGGGAATAATTCACCCCTCCACTTT; CDR3: CASSFQTGNNSPLHF; size: -; D: TRBD1; V: TRBV7-8; J: TRBJ1-6
DNA: TGTGCCAGCAGTTTATCGCTCAGGGGAGGCTACACCTTC; CDR3: CASSLSLRGGYTF; size: -; D: -; V: TRBV27; J: TRBJ1-2
DNA: TGTGCCAGCAGTTACTCCCTCAGGGGCGAAAATGAGCAGTTCTTC; CDR3: CASSYSLRGENEQFF; size: -; D: -; V: TRBV6-6; J: TRBJ2-1
DNA: TGTGCCAGCAGCTCCACCACAGGGAGTGATAGCTACACCTTC; CDR3: CASSSTTGSDSYTF; size: -; D: -; V: TRBV7-6; J: TRBJ1-2
DNA: TGTGCCAGCAGCCCGCAGAGGGGGGGCACTGAAGCTTTCTTT; CDR3: CASSPQRGGTEAFF; size: once; D: -; V: TRBV9; J: TRBJ1-1
DNA: TGTGCCAGTAGTATGTCCGCGGGAGCGGACGAGCAGTACTTC; CDR3: CASSMSAGADEQYF; size: -; D: TRBD2; V: TRBV19; J: TRBJ2-7
DNA: TGCGCCAGCAGCTCGGGGCTGACAGGGCAGTTCTTC; CDR3: CASSSGLTGQFF; size: few; D: -; V: TRBV5-1; J: TRBJ2-1
DNA: TGTGCCACCTCCGCCGGGTCTGGAAACACCATATATTTT; CDR3: CATSAGSGNTIYF; size: -; D: -; V: TRBV27; J: TRBJ1-3
DNA: TGCGCCAGCAGCCCCGCCGGGGGGACCCAGTACTTC; CDR3: CASSPAGGTQYF; size: -; D: -; V: TRBV4-1; J: TRBJ2-5
DNA: TGTGCCAGCAGTGATGGGACTAGCGGGGGAACGCAGTATTTT; CDR3: CASSDGTSGGTQYF; size: -; D: TRBD2; V: TRBV6-4; J: TRBJ2-3
DNA: TGCGCCAGCAGCCCACCCCCAGGGGAAGCTTTCTTT; CDR3: CASSPPPGEAFF; size: few; D: -; V: TRBV5-1; J: TRBJ1-1
DNA: TGCAGCGTTCTTCAGGACACCGGGGAGCTGTTTTTT; CDR3: CSVLQDTGELFF; size: -; D: -; V: TRBV29-1; J: TRBJ2-2
DNA: TGTGCCAGCAGCCAAGAAGCCAGCGGCCCCCTCGGCTACACCTTC; CDR3: CASSQEASGPLGYTF; size: -; D: -; V: TRBV14; J: TRBJ1-2
DNA: TGTGCCAGCAGTTGGGGCCCCACCTACGAGCAGTACTTC; CDR3: CASSWGPTYEQYF; size: few; D: -; V: TRBV6-6; J: TRBJ2-7
DNA: TGTGCCAGCAGCCCGGTGACTAGCGGGGTTTCCTACGAGCAGTACTTC; CDR3: CASSPVTSGVSYEQYF; size: -; D: TRBD2; V: TRBV11-2; J: TRBJ2-7
DNA: TGTGCCAGCAGTCCCTTGGGGGGGTCCTACGAGCAGTACTTC; CDR3: CASSPLGGSYEQYF; size: -; D: TRBD2; V: TRBV7-6; J: TRBJ2-7
DNA: TGTGCCAGCAGTCGACAGGGGATCGTTCATAATTCACCCCTCCACTTT; CDR3: CASSRQGIVHNSPLHF; size: -; D: TRBD1; V: TRBV7-9; J: TRBJ1-6
DNA: TGTGCCAGCAGCTTAAGCCCAGATACGCAGTATTTT; CDR3: CASSLSPDTQYF; size: -; D: -; V: TRBV7-8; J: TRBJ2-3
DNA: TGTGCCACCAGTCAGGGGCGGAACACCGGGGAGCTGTTTTTT; CDR3: CATSQGRNTGELFF; size: once; D: -; V: TRBV15; J: TRBJ2-2
DNA: TGCGCCAGCAGCCAAGACCATACTGGCACCGGGGAGCTGTTTTTT; CDR3: CASSQDHTGTGELFF; size: -; D: -; V: TRBV4-1; J: TRBJ2-2
DNA: TGCGCCAGCAGCCAAGATTGGGGGGGAGACACTGAAGCTTTCTTT; CDR3: CASSQDWGGDTEAFF; size: -; D: -; V: TRBV4-3; J: TRBJ1-1
DNA: TGTGCCAGCAGTTCAGTGACTAGCGGGGGACAAGAGACCCAGTACTTC; CDR3: CASSSVTSGGQETQYF; size: -; D: TRBD2; V: TRBV27; J: TRBJ2-5
DNA: TGTGCCAGTAGTGAGGTTCTGGGGGGACCTTACAATGAGCAGTTCTTC; CDR3: CASSEVLGGPYNEQFF; size: -; D: -; V: TRBV19; J: TRBJ2-1
DNA: TGTGCCAGCAGCTTGTACGGGGTACTCCAAGAGACCCAGTACTTC; CDR3: CASSLYGVLQETQYF; size: -; D: -; V: TRBV5-6; J: TRBJ2-5
DNA: TGTGCCAGCAGTCTCTCCGGACTGGCGGGAGAGACCCAGTACTTC; CDR3: CASSLSGLAGETQYF; size: -; D: -; V: TRBV27; J: TRBJ2-5
DNA: TGCGCCAGCAGCCAGGAGACAGAGAACACCATATATTTT; CDR3: CASSQETENTIYF; size: -; D: -; V: TRBV4-3; J: TRBJ1-3
DNA: TGTGCCATCAGTGCCCGAATGACAGACGGTTTGGCGAACACTGAAGCTTTCTTT; CDR3: CAISARMTDGLANTEAFF; size: -; D: -; V: TRBV10-3; J: TRBJ1-1
DNA: TGTGCCAGCAGGCAGGACAATGAGCAGTTCTTC; CDR3: CASRQDNEQFF; size: -; D: -; V: TRBV11-3; J: TRBJ2-1
DNA: TGTGCCAGTAGTATGCAGGGGAACACTGAAGCTTTCTTT; CDR3: CASSMQGNTEAFF; size: -; D: -; V: TRBV19; J: TRBJ1-1
DNA: TGCGCCAGCAGCTGGCAAGGCGGCGAGCAGTACTTC; CDR3: CASSWQGGEQYF; size: -; D: -; V: TRBV5-1; J: TRBJ2-7